This T cell receptor (beta chain) was captured by sequencing in a study of T cell responses to AZD1222 COVID-19 vaccine. The table came from immunoSEQ multiplex PCR; TCRdb's copy has only in-frame clones and leaves some out. Of around 160,000 clones detected, 85% to 95% appear once; the ten largest clones hold about 0.64%. To note about this clone: What it recognizes is unknown.

General study findings and limits: Increases in Spike-specific TCR breadth and depth were seen after two AZD1222 doses.

Between the trimmed V and J ends, which lost 10 bases and 0 bases, there was a span of 7 bases. The CDR3 is 13 amino acids. Germline assignment: CDR1 SNHLY and CDR2 FYNNEI. Source: peripheral blood, taken on day 0 of AZD1222 vaccination. The V call is TRBV2, the J call TRBJ1-6, with D uncertain. The clonotype comes from an adult in good health. This chain's CDR3 is CATRSSYNSPLHF. Written as DNA, the CDR3 is TGTGCCACCAGGAGCTCCTATAATTCACCCCTCCACTTT.